The present T cell receptor (beta chain) was sequenced within a study of human T cells and chemical hapten exposure. This clonotype was counted only a few times. Its antigen is currently unknown. A single record per CDR3 protein comes from TCRdb applying MiXCR to the RACE reads. The profile shows under 300,000 distinct CDR3 sequences, over 7.5% of them singletons. Stated time point: pre-sensitization, week 0. This sample's treatment: therapeutic diphenylcyclopropenone sensitization with weekly scalp DPC. Phlebotomy was performed prior to application of every patch test. V lost 0 bases and J 1 base, leaving 14 bases between the germline ends. The germline gives CDR1 MNHNY, CDR2 SVGAGI (reference sequence). The CDR3 totals 17 residues. Findings of the study overall: The number of TCRs over 1 in 1000 frequency stayed unchanged after DPC. Alopecia was present in the donors, so their immune response may differ from healthy people's. Significantly more large CDR3 similarity clusters were formed by expanded TCRs than by controls.

The source of this sequence is a man aged 18-30 years with alopecia areata. Some clones in this sample may be carry-over from other donors' samples. The chain employs TRBV6-6 and TRBJ2-3; D might be TRBD1 or TRBD2, each matching 5 bases. This specimen was whole blood, taken in connection with sensitization to the hapten diphenylcyclopropenone (DPC). Here the CDR3 reads CASSYSSRQGGTDTQYF. The CDR3 nucleotides are TGTGCCAGCAGTTACTCGAGTAGGCAGGGAGGCACAGATACGCAGTATTTT.